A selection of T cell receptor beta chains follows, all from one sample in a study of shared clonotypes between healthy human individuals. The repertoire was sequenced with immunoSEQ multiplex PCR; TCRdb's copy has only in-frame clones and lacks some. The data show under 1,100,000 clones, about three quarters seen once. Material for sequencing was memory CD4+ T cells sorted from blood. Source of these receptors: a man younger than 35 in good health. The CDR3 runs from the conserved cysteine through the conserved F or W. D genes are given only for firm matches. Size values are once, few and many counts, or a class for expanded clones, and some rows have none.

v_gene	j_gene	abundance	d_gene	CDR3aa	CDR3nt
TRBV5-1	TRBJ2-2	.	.	CASSRRGTGELFF	TGTGCCAGCAGCCGTCGTGGCACCGGGGAGCTGTTTTTT
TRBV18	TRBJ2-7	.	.	CASSPQSSYEQYF	TGTGCCAGCTCACCACAGAGCTCCTACGAGCAGTACTTC
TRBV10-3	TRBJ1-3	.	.	CAISEGPSSGNTIYF	TGTGCCATCAGTGAAGGACCGAGCTCTGGAAACACCATATATTTT
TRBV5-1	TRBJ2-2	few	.	CASSLDRVGTGELFF	TGCGCCAGCAGCTTGGACAGGGTGGGCACCGGGGAGCTGTTTTTT
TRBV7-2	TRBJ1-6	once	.	CASSQRLGPSPLHF	TGTGCCAGCAGCCAACGCCTCGGGCCTTCACCCCTCCACTTT
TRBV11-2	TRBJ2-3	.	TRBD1	CASSQQGAHGTDTQYF	TGTGCCAGCAGCCAACAGGGGGCGCATGGGACAGATACGCAGTATTTT
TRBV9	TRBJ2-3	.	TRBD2	CASSFSGSTDTQYF	TGTGCCAGCAGCTTTAGCGGGAGCACAGATACGCAGTATTTT
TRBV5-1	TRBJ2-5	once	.	CASSPTTGQETQYF	TGCGCCAGCAGCCCTACCACTGGGCAAGAGACCCAGTACTTC
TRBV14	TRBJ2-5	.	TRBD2	CASSLRLAGQETQYF	TGTGCCAGCAGCCTGCGACTAGCGGGTCAAGAGACCCAGTACTTC
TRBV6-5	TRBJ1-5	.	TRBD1	CASSYSRDREGQPQHF	TGTGCCAGCAGTTACTCGAGAGACAGGGAGGGTCAGCCCCAGCATTTT
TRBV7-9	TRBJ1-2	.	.	CASSSVGGYYGYTF	TGTGCCAGCAGCTCCGTTGGGGGGTACTATGGCTACACCTTC